This passage covers 11 T cell receptor beta chains from one sample sequenced in a study of blood T cell repertoires in COVID-19. Sequenced by immunoSEQ multiplex PCR; TCRdb stores in-frame clones only, minus some. The data hold 60,000 to 75,000 clones, with roughly 91% observed a single time. The sample consisted of peripheral blood. These receptors originate from a man aged 45-65 years with active COVID-19.

V usage is TRBV6-5 and J usage is TRBJ1-5; D is unclear. In germline, CDR1 is MNHEY, CDR2 SVGAGI. Trimming stripped 5 bases from V and 0 bases from J, with 5 bases between. The CDR3 length is 13 residues. The CDR3 DNA reads TGTGCCAGCAGTCCAAATAGCAATCAGCCCCAGCATTTT. It is translated as CASSPNSNQPQHF.

The chain is built from TRBV9 and TRBJ1-6; 9 bases are a match to TRBD1. The CDR3 has 18 residues. Trimming took 3 bases from V and 6 from J; bases not matched to a gene: 13. Per germline, CDR1 SGDLS and CDR2 YYNGEE. CDR3 protein: CASSAQPTGGGSNSPLHF. The CDR3 nucleotides are TGTGCCAGCAGCGCCCAACCCACAGGGGGCGGAAGTAATTCACCCCTCCACTTT.

This chain links TRBV7-9 with TRBJ2-7, with 8 nucleotides matching TRBD1. J was trimmed by 2 bases and V by 1 base; bases with no gene match: 4. This CDR3 contains 15 residues. CDR1 and CDR2 (germline): SEHNR, FQNEAQ (reference sequence). The CDR3 loop reads CASSLGDRQTYEQYF. Here the CDR3 DNA reads TGTGCCAGCAGCTTAGGGGACAGGCAGACCTACGAGCAGTACTTC.

This chain joins TRBV2 and TRBJ1-6; D is ambiguous. The CDR3 totals 13 residues. The V and J ends lost 6 bases and 18 bases respectively, with 21 bases between them. Germline V gene lookup returns CDR1 SNHLY and CDR2 FYNNEI. The CDR3 nucleotides read TGTGCCAGCAGCGCCGAGAGGAGTCAGCAAGCCCACTTT. It translates to CASSAERSQQAHF.

This clone occurred once. This chain joins TRBV6-5 and TRBJ1-1, with TRBD1 matching over 8 bases. This CDR3 contains 15 residues. The germline CDR1 and CDR2 sequences are MNHEY and SVGAGI. With 6 bases clipped from V and 4 bases from J, the junction kept 10 bases outside the gene matches. CDR3 sequence: CASSHTQGVVTEAFF. CDR3 DNA: TGTGCCAGCAGCCACACACAGGGGGTTGTCACTGAAGCTTTCTTT.

The chain joins TRBV27 to TRBJ1-1, with D possibly matching TRBD1 (6 bases). CDR1 is MNHEY and CDR2 is SMNVEV in the germline V gene (reference sequence). Trimming left V 6 bases short and J 5 bases short, with 19 bases between. The CDR3 runs 15 residues. CDR3 sequence (DNA): TGTGCCAGCAGCCCCGTTTTGGGGGCAGCTACTGAAGCTTTCTTT. Protein sequence: CASSPVLGAATEAFF.

J is TRBJ2-3 and V is TRBV14; TRBD2 matches 9 bases. With 4 bases clipped from V and 2 bases from J, the junction kept 13 bases outside the gene matches. The CDR3 has 18 residues. Germline values: CDR1 SGHDN, CDR2 FVKESK. This chain's CDR3 is CASSPLLAGDALTDTQYF. The CDR3 nucleotides read TGTGCCAGCAGCCCCCTACTAGCGGGCGACGCCCTCACAGATACGCAGTATTTT.

The CDR3 DNA reads as TGTGCCAGCAGGACGGGACAGGGGGTGGAGACCCAGTACTTC. It yields the protein CASRTGQGVETQYF. This rearrangement joins TRBV6-5 to TRBJ2-5; 11 nucleotides align to TRBD1. There are 14 residues in the CDR3. With V trimmed by 6 bases and J by 5 bases, 5 bases remained unmatched. The germline V gene encodes CDR1 MNHEY and CDR2 SVGAGI.

The V call is TRBV19, the J call TRBJ1-5; 7 bases align to TRBD1. Germline lookup yields CDR1 LNHDA and CDR2 SQIVND (reference sequence). The CDR3 sequence is 15 residues long. V dropped 7 bases and J dropped 4; count of bases not matched to a gene: 10. The CDR3 sequence: CASKTVAGGNQPQHF. CDR3 nucleotides: TGTGCCAGTAAGACGGTGGCAGGGGGAAATCAGCCCCAGCATTTT.

The chain couples TRBV4-1 to TRBJ1-6; 8 nucleotides agree with TRBD1. The J segment lost 10 bases and the V segment lost 1 base, leaving 9 bases of the junction unmatched. Germline V gene lookup returns CDR1 MGHRA and CDR2 YSYEKL. CDR3 length equals 16 residues. CDR3 region: CASSQVGTGSQSPLHF. The CDR3 coding sequence is TGCGCCAGCAGCCAAGTGGGGACAGGTAGTCAGTCACCCCTCCACTTT.

The chain carries TRBV11-3 and TRBJ2-1, with D possibly being TRBD2 (6 bases). The CDR3 length is 14 residues. Germline CDR1 reads SGHNT; CDR2 reads YENEEA. Between the trimmed V and J ends, which lost 0 bases and 8 bases, there was a span of 11 bases. CDR3 in DNA: TGTGCCAGCAGCTTAGAGGGTACTAGCTATGAGCAGTTCTTC. Its translation: CASSLEGTSYEQFF.